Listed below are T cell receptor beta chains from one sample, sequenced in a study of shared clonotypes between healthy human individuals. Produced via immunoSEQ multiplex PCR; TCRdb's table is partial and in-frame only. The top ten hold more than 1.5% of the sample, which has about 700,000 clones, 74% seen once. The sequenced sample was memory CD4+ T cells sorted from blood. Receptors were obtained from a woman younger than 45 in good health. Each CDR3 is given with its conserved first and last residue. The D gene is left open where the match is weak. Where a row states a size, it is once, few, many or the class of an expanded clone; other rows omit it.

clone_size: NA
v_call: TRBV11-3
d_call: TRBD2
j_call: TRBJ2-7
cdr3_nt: TGTGCCAGCAGCGCCGGACTAGCGGGAGTCTGGGAGCAGTACTTC
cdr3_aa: CASSAGLAGVWEQYF

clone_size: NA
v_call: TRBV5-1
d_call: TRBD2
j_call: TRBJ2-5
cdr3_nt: TGCGCCAGCTGGGGGGGAGTGTTCCAAGAGACCCAGTACTTC
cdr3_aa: CASWGGVFQETQYF

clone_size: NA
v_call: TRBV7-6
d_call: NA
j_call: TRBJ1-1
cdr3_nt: TGTGCCAGCAGCTTCGGGGGACGGGGCACTGAAGCTTTCTTT
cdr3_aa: CASSFGGRGTEAFF

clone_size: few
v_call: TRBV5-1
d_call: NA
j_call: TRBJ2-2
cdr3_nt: TGCGCCAGCAGCCCAAGGCCGGAATACACCGGGGAGCTGTTTTTT
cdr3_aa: CASSPRPEYTGELFF

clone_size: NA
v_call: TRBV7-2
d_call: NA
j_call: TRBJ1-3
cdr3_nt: TGTGCCAGCAGCCCCTCGGGTGGCAGCTCTGGAAACACCATATATTTT
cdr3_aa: CASSPSGGSSGNTIYF

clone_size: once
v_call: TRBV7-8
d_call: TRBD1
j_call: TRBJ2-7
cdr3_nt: TGTGCCAGCAGCTTTGGACAGGGGGGTTACGAGCAGTACTTC
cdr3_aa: CASSFGQGGYEQYF

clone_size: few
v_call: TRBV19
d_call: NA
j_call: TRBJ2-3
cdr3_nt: TGTGCCAGTAGTATTTCCGGGCTCACAGATACGCAGTATTTT
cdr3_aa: CASSISGLTDTQYF

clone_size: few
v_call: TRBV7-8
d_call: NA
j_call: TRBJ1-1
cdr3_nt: TGTGCCAGCAGCTTAGCCGCGAACACTGAAGCTTTCTTT
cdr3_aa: CASSLAANTEAFF

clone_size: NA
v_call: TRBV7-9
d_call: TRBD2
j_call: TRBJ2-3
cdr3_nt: TGTGCCTGTCTCCAGGCTAGCGGTCTCAGAGATACGCAGTATTTT
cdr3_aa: CACLQASGLRDTQYF

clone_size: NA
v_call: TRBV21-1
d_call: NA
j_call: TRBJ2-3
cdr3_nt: TGTGCCAGCAGCCCCGCCAAAAGTTTCTGTGATACGCAGTATTTT
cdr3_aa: CASSPAKSFCDTQYF

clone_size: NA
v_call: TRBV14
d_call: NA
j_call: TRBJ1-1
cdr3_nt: TGTGCCAGCAGCCAAGGTAACCCAATCCACACTGAAGCTTTCTTT
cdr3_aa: CASSQGNPIHTEAFF

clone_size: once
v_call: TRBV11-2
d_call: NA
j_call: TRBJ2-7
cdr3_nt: TGTGCCAGCAGCTCGCAGGGGCAGTACTACGAGCAGTACTTC
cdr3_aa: CASSSQGQYYEQYF

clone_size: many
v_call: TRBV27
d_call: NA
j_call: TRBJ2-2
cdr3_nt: TGTGCCAGCAGTCCGGGACCATCGTGGGGGACCGGGGAGCTGTTTTTT
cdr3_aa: CASSPGPSWGTGELFF

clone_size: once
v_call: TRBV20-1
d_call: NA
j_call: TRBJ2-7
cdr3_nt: TGCAGTGCTAGCGATCCGTACGAGCAGTACTTC
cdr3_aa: CSASDPYEQYF

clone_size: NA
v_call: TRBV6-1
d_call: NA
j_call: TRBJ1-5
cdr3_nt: TGTGCCAGCAGCCGAGGTGGGGGGAGCAATCAGCCCCAGCATTTT
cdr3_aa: CASSRGGGSNQPQHF

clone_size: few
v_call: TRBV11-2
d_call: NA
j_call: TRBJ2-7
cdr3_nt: TGTGCCAGCAGCTTAGGAACGTATGAAGAGCAGTACTTC
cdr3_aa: CASSLGTYEEQYF

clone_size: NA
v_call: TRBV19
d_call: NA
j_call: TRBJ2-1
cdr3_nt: TGTGCCAGTACCCCCAGGGTAAGCCGCAATGAGCAGTTCTTC
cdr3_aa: CASTPRVSRNEQFF

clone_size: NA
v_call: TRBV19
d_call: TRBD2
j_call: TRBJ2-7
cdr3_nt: TGTGCCAGTAGTAGCCCTCGGACTAGCGGGCGCTACGAGCAGTACTTC
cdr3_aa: CASSSPRTSGRYEQYF

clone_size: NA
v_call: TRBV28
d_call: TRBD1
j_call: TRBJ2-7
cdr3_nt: TGTGCCAGCAGTCCCTCAGGGGGACAGGGTGCCGAGCAGTACTTC
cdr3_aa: CASSPSGGQGAEQYF

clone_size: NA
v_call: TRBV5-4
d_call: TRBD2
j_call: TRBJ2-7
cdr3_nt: TGTGCCAGCAGCTTTCTAGCGGGGCTTGCCTACGAGCAGTACTTC
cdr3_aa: CASSFLAGLAYEQYF

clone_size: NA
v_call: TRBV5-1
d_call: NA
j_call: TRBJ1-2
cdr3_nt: TGCGCCAGCAGCTTGGGCGGTTCTCCGGACGGCTACACCTTC
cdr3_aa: CASSLGGSPDGYTF

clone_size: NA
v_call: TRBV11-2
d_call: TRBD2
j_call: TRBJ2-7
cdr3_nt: TGTGCCAGCAGCCCCGGAGCGGGGAATTACTACGAGCAGTACTTC
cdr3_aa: CASSPGAGNYYEQYF

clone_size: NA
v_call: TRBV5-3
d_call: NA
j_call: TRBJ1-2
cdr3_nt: TGTGCCAGAATGGCCAGTGCCATCAACTATGGCTACACCTTC
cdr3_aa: CARMASAINYGYTF

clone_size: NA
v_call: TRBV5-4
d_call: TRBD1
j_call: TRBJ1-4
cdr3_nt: TGTGCCAGCAGCTCGACAGGGGGAAATGAAAAACTGTTTTTT
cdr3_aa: CASSSTGGNEKLFF

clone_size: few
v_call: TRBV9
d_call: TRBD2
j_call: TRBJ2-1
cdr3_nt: TGTGCCAGCAGCGTAGGACTAGCGGGAGCGGAATTGGAGGAGCAGTTCTTC
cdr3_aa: CASSVGLAGAELEEQFF

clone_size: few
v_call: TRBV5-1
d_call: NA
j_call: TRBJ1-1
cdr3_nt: TGCGCCAGCAGCTCTATCGCAGTAGCGAACACTGAAGCTTTCTTT
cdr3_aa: CASSSIAVANTEAFF

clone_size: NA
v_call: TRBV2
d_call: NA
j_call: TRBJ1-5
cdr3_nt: TGTGCCAGCCGACTTTATAATCAGCCCCAGCATTTT
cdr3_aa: CASRLYNQPQHF

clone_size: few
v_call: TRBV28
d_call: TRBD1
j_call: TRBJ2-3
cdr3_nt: TGTGCCAGCAGTTCCAACCCTACAGGGGGCACGCAGTATTTT
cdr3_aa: CASSSNPTGGTQYF

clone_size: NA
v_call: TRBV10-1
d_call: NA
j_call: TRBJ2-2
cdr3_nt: TGCGCCAGCAGTAGGAATCAGAACACCGGGGAGCTGTTTTTT
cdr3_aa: CASSRNQNTGELFF

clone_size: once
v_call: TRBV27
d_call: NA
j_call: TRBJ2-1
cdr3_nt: TGTGCCAGCAGCCGGACCCTCATAACCAGCGATGAGCAGTTCTTC
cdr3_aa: CASSRTLITSDEQFF

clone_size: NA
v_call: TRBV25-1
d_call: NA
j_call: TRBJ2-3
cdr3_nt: TGTGCCAGCAGACGGACTACCAGCACAGATACGCAGTATTTT
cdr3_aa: CASRRTTSTDTQYF

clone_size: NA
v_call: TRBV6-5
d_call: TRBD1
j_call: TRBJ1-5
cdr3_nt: TGTGCCAGCAGTCCCCGACAGGGGGCGAATCAGCCCCAGCATTTT
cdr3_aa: CASSPRQGANQPQHF

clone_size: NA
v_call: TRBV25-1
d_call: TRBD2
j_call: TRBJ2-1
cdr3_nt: TGTGCCAGCAGTGAATCCCCGGACAGCGGGAGTTCCTACAATGAGCAGTTCTTC
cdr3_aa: CASSESPDSGSSYNEQFF

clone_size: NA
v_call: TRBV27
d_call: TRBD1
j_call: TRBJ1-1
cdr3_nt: TGTGCCAGCAGTCTACAGGGGCGAGTGAACACTGAAGCTTTCTTT
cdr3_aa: CASSLQGRVNTEAFF

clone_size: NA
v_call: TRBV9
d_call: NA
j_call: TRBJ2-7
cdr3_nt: TGTGCCAGCAGCGTCAGGGTCAGCACCTACGAGCAGTACTTC
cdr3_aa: CASSVRVSTYEQYF

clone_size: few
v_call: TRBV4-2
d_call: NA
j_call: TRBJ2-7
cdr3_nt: TGTGCCAGCAGCCAAGGGATCGGGACGTCCCTCTCCTACGAGCAGTACTTC
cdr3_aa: CASSQGIGTSLSYEQYF

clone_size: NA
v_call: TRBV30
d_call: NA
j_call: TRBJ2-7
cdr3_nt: TGTGCCTGGAGCCTCGGAGCCACAGCATTATACGAGCAGTACTTC
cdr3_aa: CAWSLGATALYEQYF

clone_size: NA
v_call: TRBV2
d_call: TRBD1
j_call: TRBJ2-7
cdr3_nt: TGTGCCACCAGGGACAGCGGCTGGGACGAGCAGTACTTC
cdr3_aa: CATRDSGWDEQYF

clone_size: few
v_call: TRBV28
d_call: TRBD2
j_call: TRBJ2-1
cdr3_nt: TGTGCCAGCATGCGGGGGGGCTCCTACAATGAGCAGTTCTTC
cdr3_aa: CASMRGGSYNEQFF

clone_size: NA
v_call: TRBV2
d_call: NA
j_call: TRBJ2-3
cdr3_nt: TGTGCCAGCAGTGAAGCAAGCAGTACTAGCACAGATACGCAGTATTTT
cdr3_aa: CASSEASSTSTDTQYF

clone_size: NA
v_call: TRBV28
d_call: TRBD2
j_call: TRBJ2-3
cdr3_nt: TGTGCCAGCAGAAAACAACTAGCGGGAGCAGATACGCAGTATTTT
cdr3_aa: CASRKQLAGADTQYF

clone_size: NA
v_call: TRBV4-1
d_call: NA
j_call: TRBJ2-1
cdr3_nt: TGCGCCAGCAGCCAAGGTACGCACGAGGCATACAATGAGCAGTTCTTC
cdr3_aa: CASSQGTHEAYNEQFF

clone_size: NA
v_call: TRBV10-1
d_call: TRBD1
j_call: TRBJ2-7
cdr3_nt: TGCGCCAGCAGTGTTCAGACAGGGGGGCGCGAGCAGTACTTC
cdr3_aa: CASSVQTGGREQYF

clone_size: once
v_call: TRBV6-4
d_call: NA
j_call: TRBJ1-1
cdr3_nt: TGTGCCAGCTCTCTGACAGTGAACACTGAAGCTTTCTTT
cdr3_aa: CASSLTVNTEAFF

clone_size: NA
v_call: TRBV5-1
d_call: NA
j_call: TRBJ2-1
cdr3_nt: TGCGCCAGCAGCGAAGGGTGGGAGTACAATGAGCAGTTCTTC
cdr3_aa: CASSEGWEYNEQFF

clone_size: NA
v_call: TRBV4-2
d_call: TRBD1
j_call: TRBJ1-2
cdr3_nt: TGTGCCAGCAGCCCCTCGGACAGGCCTAACTATGGCTACACCTTC
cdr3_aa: CASSPSDRPNYGYTF

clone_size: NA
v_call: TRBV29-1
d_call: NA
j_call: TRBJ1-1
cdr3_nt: TGCAGCGCCCTTACAGGGACGATTGAAGCTTTCTTT
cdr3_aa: CSALTGTIEAFF

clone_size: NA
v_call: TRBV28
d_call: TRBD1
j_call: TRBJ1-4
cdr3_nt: TGTGCCAGCAGCACAGGGGGAGGAAATGAAAAACTGTTTTTT
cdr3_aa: CASSTGGGNEKLFF

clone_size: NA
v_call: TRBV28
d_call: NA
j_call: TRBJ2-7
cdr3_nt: TGTGCCAGCAGTTTATGGAGCGTGTCAGGGCGAAGTCTGTACTCCTACGAGCAGTACTTC
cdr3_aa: CASSLWSVSGRSLYSYEQYF

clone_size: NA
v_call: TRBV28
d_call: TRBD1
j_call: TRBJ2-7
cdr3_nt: TGTGCCAGCAGTTTGGCAGGGGGCGCGTACGAGCAGTACTTC
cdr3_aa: CASSLAGGAYEQYF

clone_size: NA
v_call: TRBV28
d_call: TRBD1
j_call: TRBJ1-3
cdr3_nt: TGTGCCAGCAGCCCGGGACAGGGGGCTCGGAGAAACACCATATATTTT
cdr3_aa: CASSPGQGARRNTIYF

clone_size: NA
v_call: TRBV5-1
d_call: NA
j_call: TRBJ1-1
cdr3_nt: TGCGCCAGCAGCTTGCTAGGACCTAACACTGAAGCTTTCTTT
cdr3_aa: CASSLLGPNTEAFF

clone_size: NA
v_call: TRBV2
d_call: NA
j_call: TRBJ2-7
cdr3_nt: TGTGCCAGCAGTGCTGGTTACGAGCAGTACTTC
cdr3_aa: CASSAGYEQYF

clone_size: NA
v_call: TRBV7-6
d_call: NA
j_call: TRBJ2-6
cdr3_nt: TGTGCCAGCAGCTTAAGTAGTCGCGGCTCTGGGGCCAACGTCCTGACTTTC
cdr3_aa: CASSLSSRGSGANVLTF

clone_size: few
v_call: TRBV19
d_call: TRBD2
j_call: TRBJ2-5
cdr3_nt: TGTGCCAGTAGCACTAGCGGGAGGGCTTTTTCAGAGACCCAGTACTTC
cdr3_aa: CASSTSGRAFSETQYF

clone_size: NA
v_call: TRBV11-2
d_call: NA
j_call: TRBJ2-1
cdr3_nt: TGTGCCAGCAGCTCGTCCTTGACTGACATCCAGTTCTTC
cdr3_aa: CASSSSLTDIQFF

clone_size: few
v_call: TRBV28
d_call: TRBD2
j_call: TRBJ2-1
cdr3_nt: TGTGCCAGCAGGGATCGGACTAGCACCGATGAGCAGTTCTTC
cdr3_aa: CASRDRTSTDEQFF

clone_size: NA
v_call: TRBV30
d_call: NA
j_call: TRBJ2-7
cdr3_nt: TGTGCCTGGAGTGTGGGTAGCGTCTCCTACGAGCAGTACTTC
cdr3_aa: CAWSVGSVSYEQYF

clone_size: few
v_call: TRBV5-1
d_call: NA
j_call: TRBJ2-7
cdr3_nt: TGCGCCAGCAGCTTGAACCCCGGACCTCCCACCTACGAGCAGTACTTC
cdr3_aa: CASSLNPGPPTYEQYF